The 17 T cell receptor beta chains presented below share a single source sample, sequenced in a study of graft-versus-host responses after intestinal transplantation. No cognate antigen is known for these TCRs. Sequencing used immunoSEQ multiplex PCR; TCRdb keeps in-frame clones, though not all of them. The profile covers 90,000 to 150,000 clones, with around 93% appearing a single time and around 0.12% taken by the ten largest. Sequencing used unstimulated CD4+ T cells sorted from spleen or lymph node cells, obtained before intestinal transplant. These receptors came from a human donor who received an intestinal transplant.

The chain uses TRBV10-1 and TRBJ2-3; 9 bases align to TRBD2. The J segment lost 4 bases and the V segment lost 4 bases, leaving 12 bases of the junction unmatched. This CDR3 has 17 residues. Germline-derived CDR1 and CDR2 are WNHNN and SYGVQD (reference sequence). DNA of the CDR3: TGCGCCAGCAGTGGATCTAGCGGGGCCCGAGCCGCAGATACGCAGTATTTT. The encoded protein is CASSGSSGARAADTQYF.

The chain joins TRBV7-9 to TRBJ2-6; D tentatively reads TRBD1 or TRBD2 (5 bases each). The CDR3 runs to 15 residues. Between the trimmed V and J ends, which lost 5 bases and 0 bases, there was a span of 8 bases. The germline gives CDR1 SEHNR, CDR2 FQNEAQ (reference sequence). CDR3 loop: CASSAGTSGANVLTF. CDR3 bases: TGTGCCAGCAGCGCAGGGACCTCTGGGGCCAACGTCCTGACTTTC.

The rearrangement joins TRBV6-5 to TRBJ2-2; 11 positions agree with TRBD2. The CDR3 is 14 amino acids. CDR1 is MNHEY and CDR2 is SVGAGI in the germline V gene. J was trimmed by 7 bases and V by 7 bases; bases with no gene match: 5. The CDR3 spells CASNIAGGIGELFF. Written as DNA, the CDR3 is TGTGCCAGCAATATAGCGGGAGGGATCGGGGAGCTGTTTTTT.

The V gene is TRBV27, the J gene TRBJ2-6; D gene uncertain. Germline CDR1 reads MNHEY; CDR2 reads SMNVEV (reference sequence). The V gene lost 6 bases and the J gene lost 1 base, with 7 bases spanning the gap. The CDR3 extends over 14 amino acids. The CDR3 loop reads CASREFSGANVLTF. In nucleotides, the CDR3 is TGTGCCAGCAGGGAGTTTTCTGGGGCCAACGTCCTGACTTTC.

The rearrangement uses TRBV5-1 and TRBJ2-7; maybe TRBD2 (6 bases). The CDR3 runs to 14 residues. Trimming stripped 0 bases from V and 5 bases from J, with 12 bases between. Germline V gives CDR1 SGHRS, CDR2 YFSETQ. CDR3 protein: CASSLGSGENEQYF. The CDR3 DNA reads as TGCGCCAGCAGCTTGGGATCGGGAGAAAACGAGCAGTACTTC.

This chain links TRBV18 with TRBJ2-7; D might be TRBD1 or TRBD2, each matching 7 bases. The germline V gene encodes CDR1 KGHSH and CDR2 LQKENI. Trimming left V 3 bases short and J 8 bases short, with 17 bases between. The CDR3 length is 14 residues. CDR3 nucleotide sequence: TGTGCCAGCTCACCTAGGGACAGCGGGGAGAAGCAGTACTTC. Translating gives CASSPRDSGEKQYF.

The table lists this clone with a count of one. The chain has TRBV7-3 and TRBJ1-3; D unclear. The CDR3 is 15 amino acids. Germline V gene sequence: CDR1 SGHTA, CDR2 FQGTGA. V was pared by 4 bases and J by 0 bases, with 10 bases between. The CDR3 spells CASSSINTSGNTIYF. The CDR3, as DNA: TGTGCCAGCAGCTCGATAAATACCTCTGGAAACACCATATATTTT. Together with reference TRBV7-3 and TRBJ1-3, the CDR3 gives the full variable domain: GAGVSQTPSNKVTEKGKYVELRCDPISGHTALYWYRQSLGQGPEFLIYFQGTGAADDSGLPNDRFFAVRPEGSVSTLKIQRTERGDSAVYLCASSSINTSGNTIYFGEGSWLTVV.

This clone showed up just once. The chain combines TRBV19 with TRBJ1-2; 7 bases are a match to TRBD1. The CDR3 is 16 residues long. After removal of 1 base from V and 1 base from J, the junction contained 6 bases not matched to a gene. Germline V gene data show CDR1 as LNHDA and CDR2 as SQIVND (reference sequence). The CDR3 loop reads CASSIGLGQRNYGYTF. The CDR3, as DNA: TGTGCCAGTAGTATAGGTCTGGGACAGCGTAACTATGGCTACACCTTC.

V and J are TRBV29-1 and TRBJ1-3; maybe TRBD1 (5 bases). Per germline, CDR1 SQVTM and CDR2 ANQGSEA. V gave up 8 bases and J gave up 2 bases, with 19 bases separating them. The CDR3 contains 15 residues. The CDR3 region is CSITLAGAAGNTIYF. The CDR3 DNA reads as TGCAGCATTACCCTCGCCGGGGCCGCTGGAAACACCATATATTTT.

The chain uses TRBV6-5 and TRBJ2-1, with 9 bases aligning to TRBD1. Germline CDR1 MNHEY, CDR2 SVGAGI. CDR3 length equals 13 residues. Trimming at V came to 6 bases and at J to 7 bases, leaving 4 bases not matched to a gene. CDR3 sequence: CASRDRGKNEQFF. CDR3 DNA sequence: TGTGCCAGCAGAGACAGGGGGAAGAATGAGCAGTTCTTC.

The chain combines TRBV10-3 with TRBJ1-1; no reliable D call. Looked up from germline, CDR1 is ENHRY and CDR2 is SYGVKD. With 10 bases removed from V and 3 bases from J, the gap between germline ends came to 9 bases. CDR3 length: 11 amino acids. The DNA for the CDR3 is TGTGCCACCTCAGGTTACACTGAAGCTTTCTTT. Its translation: CATSGYTEAFF.

This sequence joins TRBV30 and TRBJ2-3; TRBD2 aligns across 7 bases. The junction had 11 bases not matched to a gene; V was cut back by 2 bases and J by 0 bases. This CDR3 comprises 17 residues. CDR1 is GTSNPN and CDR2 is SVGIG in the germline V gene (reference sequence). The CDR3 coding sequence is TGTGCCTGGAGTCCAACTCGACTAGCAGCTAGCACAGATACGCAGTATTTT. Amino acids: CAWSPTRLAASTDTQYF.

The chain combines TRBV5-4 with TRBJ1-4, with 9 bases lining up with TRBD1. Germline CDR1 reads SGHNT; CDR2 reads YYREEE (reference sequence). Unmatched junction bases numbered 5, after V lost 4 bases and J lost 7 bases. The CDR3 has 14 amino acids. The chain's CDR3 is CASSTDRGGEKLFF. CDR3 bases: TGTGCCAGCAGCACGGACAGGGGAGGTGAAAAACTGTTTTTT.

This rearrangement joins TRBV5-1 to TRBJ2-1; 13 bases map to TRBD2. CDR3 length: 16 residues. Germline V gene data show CDR1 as SGHRS and CDR2 as YFSETQ. The V segment lost 4 bases and the J segment 9 bases; nucleotides outside the gene matches: 10. In nucleotides, the CDR3 is TGCGCCAGCAGCACTCCAGGGACTAGCGGGACGGGTGAGCAGTTCTTC. Translated, it gives CASSTPGTSGTGEQFF.

J is TRBJ1-3 and V is TRBV19; D uncertain. V lost 8 bases and J lost 0, with 8 bases in between. The CDR3 extends over 13 amino acids. From germline, CDR1 is LNHDA and CDR2 SQIVND (reference sequence). As DNA, the CDR3 is TGTGCCAGTCTCCGGAACTCTGGAAACACCATATATTTT. It translates to CASLRNSGNTIYF. Full variable domain (missing parts from reference TRBV19 and TRBJ1-3): DGGITQSPKYLFRKEGQNVTLSCEQNLNHDAMYWYRQDPGQGLRLIYYSQIVNDFQKGDIAEGYSVSREKKESFPLTVTSAQKNPTAFYLCASLRNSGNTIYFGEGSWLTVV.

The V call is TRBV7-9, the J call TRBJ2-1; D uncertain. The CDR3 extends over 13 amino acids. The germline V and J ends were trimmed by 7 bases and 4 bases, with 11 bases remaining between them. Looked up from germline, CDR1 is SEHNR and CDR2 is FQNEAQ (reference sequence). In DNA form, the CDR3 reads TGTGCCAGCAATCCAGATCTATACAATGAGCAGTTCTTC. Protein product: CASNPDLYNEQFF.

The chain couples TRBV28 to TRBJ1-1, with 9 bases identical to TRBD1. Germline V gene lookup returns CDR1 MDHEN and CDR2 SYDVKM. The CDR3 sequence is 14 residues long. J lost 6 bases, V lost 2 bases, and 4 bases had no gene match. CDR3 DNA: TGTGCCAGCAGTTTAGGGGACAGGGACGCTGAAGCTTTCTTT. It is translated as CASSLGDRDAEAFF.